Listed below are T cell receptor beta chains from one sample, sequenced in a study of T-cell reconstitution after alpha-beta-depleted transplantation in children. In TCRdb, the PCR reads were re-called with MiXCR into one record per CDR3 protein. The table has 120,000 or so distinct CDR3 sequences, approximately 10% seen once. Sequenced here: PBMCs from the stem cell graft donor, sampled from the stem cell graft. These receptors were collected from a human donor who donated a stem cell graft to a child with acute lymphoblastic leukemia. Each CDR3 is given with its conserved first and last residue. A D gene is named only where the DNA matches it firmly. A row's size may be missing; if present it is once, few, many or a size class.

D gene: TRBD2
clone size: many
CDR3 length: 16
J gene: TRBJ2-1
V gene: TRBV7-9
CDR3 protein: CASSLGASGRPREQFF
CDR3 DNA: TGTGCCAGCAGCTTAGGCGCTAGCGGGAGGCCACGGGAGCAGTTCTTC

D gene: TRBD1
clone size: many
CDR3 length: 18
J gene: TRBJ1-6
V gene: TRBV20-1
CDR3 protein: CSAARETGFGPGNSPLHF
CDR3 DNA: TGCAGTGCCGCCCGGGAGACAGGGTTTGGTCCGGGTAATTCACCCCTCCACTTT

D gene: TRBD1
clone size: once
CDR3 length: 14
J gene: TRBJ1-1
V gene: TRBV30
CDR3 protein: CAWKSDRVYTEAFF
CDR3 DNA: TGTGCCTGGAAGTCGGACAGGGTCTACACTGAAGCTTTCTTT

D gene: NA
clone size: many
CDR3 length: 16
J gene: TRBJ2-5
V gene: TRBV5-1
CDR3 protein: CASSTLYRDGGETQYF
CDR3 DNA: TGCGCCAGCAGCACCCTCTACAGGGATGGAGGGGAGACCCAGTACTTC

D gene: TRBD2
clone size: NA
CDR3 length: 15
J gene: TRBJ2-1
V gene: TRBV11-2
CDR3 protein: CASSLEWTSGNEQFF
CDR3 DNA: TGTGCCAGCAGCCTTGAATGGACTAGCGGTAATGAGCAGTTCTTC

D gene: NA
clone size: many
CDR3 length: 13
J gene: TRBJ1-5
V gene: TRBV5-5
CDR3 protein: CASSFFADRPQHF
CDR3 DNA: TGTGCCAGCAGCTTTTTTGCCGATAGGCCCCAGCATTTT

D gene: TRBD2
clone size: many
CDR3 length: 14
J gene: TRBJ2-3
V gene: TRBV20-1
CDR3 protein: CSALAGGRTDTQYF
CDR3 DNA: TGCAGTGCCTTAGCGGGAGGCCGCACAGATACGCAGTATTTT

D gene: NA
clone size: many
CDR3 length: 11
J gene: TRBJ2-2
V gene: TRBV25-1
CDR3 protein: CASSESGELFF
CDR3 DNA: TGTGCCAGCAGTGAATCCGGGGAGCTGTTTTTT

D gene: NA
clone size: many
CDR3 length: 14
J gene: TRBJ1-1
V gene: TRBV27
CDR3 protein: CASSDTGANTEAFF
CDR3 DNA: TGTGCCAGCAGTGACACGGGTGCGAACACTGAAGCTTTCTTT

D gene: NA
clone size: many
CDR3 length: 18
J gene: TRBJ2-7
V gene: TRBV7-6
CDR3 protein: CASSLTAPARLPYYEQYF
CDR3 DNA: TGTGCCAGCAGCTTAACAGCCCCCGCCCGCCTCCCTTACTACGAGCAGTACTTC

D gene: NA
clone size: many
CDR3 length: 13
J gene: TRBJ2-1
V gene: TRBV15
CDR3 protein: CATSRDQGYEQFF
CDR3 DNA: TGTGCCACCAGCAGAGATCAGGGCTATGAGCAGTTCTTC

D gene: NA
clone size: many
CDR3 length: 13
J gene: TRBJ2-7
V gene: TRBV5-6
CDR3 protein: CASSLYEGGEQYF
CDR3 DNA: TGTGCCAGCAGCTTGTACGAGGGTGGCGAGCAGTACTTC

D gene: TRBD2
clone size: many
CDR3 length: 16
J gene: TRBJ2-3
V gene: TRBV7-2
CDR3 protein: CASSIGTSGRRDTQYF
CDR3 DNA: TGTGCCAGCAGCATAGGGACTAGCGGGAGGAGAGATACGCAGTATTTT

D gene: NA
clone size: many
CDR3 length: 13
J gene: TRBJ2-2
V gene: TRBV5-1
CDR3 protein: CASSRQYTGELFF
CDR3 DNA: TGCGCCAGCAGCCGACAGTACACCGGGGAGCTGTTTTTT

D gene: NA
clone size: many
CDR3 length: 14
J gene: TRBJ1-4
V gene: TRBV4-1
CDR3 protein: CASSQVGGNEKLFF
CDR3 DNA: TGCGCCAGCAGCCAAGTTGGCGGCAATGAAAAACTGTTTTTT

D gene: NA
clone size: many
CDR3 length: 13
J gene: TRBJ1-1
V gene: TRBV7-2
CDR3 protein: CASSRTGNTEAFF
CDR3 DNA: TGTGCCAGCTCCCGGACGGGGAACACTGAAGCTTTCTTT

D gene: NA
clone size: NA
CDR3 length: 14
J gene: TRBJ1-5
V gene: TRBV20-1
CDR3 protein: CSAGGRYSNQPQHF
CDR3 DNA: TGCAGTGCGGGGGGCCGGTATAGCAATCAGCCCCAGCATTTT

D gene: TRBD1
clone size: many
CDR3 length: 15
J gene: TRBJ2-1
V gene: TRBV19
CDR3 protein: CASWTGSGSYNEQFF
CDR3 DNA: TGTGCCAGCTGGACAGGGAGTGGGTCCTACAATGAGCAGTTCTTC

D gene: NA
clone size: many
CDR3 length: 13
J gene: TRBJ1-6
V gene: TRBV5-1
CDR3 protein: CASSLEMGSPLHF
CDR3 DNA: TGCGCCAGCAGCTTGGAGATGGGTTCACCCCTCCACTTT

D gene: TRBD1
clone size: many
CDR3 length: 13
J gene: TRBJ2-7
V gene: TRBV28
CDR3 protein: CASRGNRGYEQYF
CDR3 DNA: TGTGCCAGCAGGGGCAACAGGGGCTACGAGCAGTACTTC

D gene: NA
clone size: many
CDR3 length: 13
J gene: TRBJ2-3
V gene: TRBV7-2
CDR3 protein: CASSLGSGDTQYF
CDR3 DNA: TGTGCCAGCAGCTTAGGCTCGGGAGATACGCAGTATTTT